Listed here are 17 T cell receptor beta chains from one sample, sequenced in a study of cytotoxic CD8 clonotypes in ibrutinib-treated CLL. Clones were sequenced by immunoSEQ multiplex PCR, and TCRdb holds only the in-frame ones, with some missing. The table records over 45,000 clones, about 54% of them present only once. Source: PBMCs, taken at disease progression, from a patient treated with ibrutinib. The receptors originated from a human donor with chronic lymphocytic leukemia.

The J gene is TRBJ1-2, the V gene TRBV28; 8 positions agree with TRBD1. This CDR3 has 15 residues. The V and J ends lost 1 base and 4 bases, in that order; junction bases with no gene match: 5. Germline loops: CDR1 MDHEN, CDR2 SYDVKM. CDR3: CASSLSPGQVYGYTF. CDR3 DNA sequence: TGTGCCAGCAGTTTATCCCCGGGACAGGTCTATGGCTACACCTTC.

The chain joins TRBV19 to TRBJ2-7; TRBD2 is a possible D gene (5 bases). The CDR3 length is 14 residues. Germline CDR1 and CDR2: LNHDA and SQIVND (reference sequence). Deletions cut 5 bases from V and 0 bases from J, with 11 bases between. Here the CDR3 reads CASSGAGNSYEQYF. Here the CDR3 DNA reads TGTGCCAGTAGTGGAGCCGGGAACTCCTACGAGCAGTACTTC.

The chain is built from TRBV19 and TRBJ2-3; D gene ambiguous. This CDR3 has 17 residues. In germline, CDR1 is LNHDA, CDR2 SQIVND (reference sequence). Trimming left V 6 bases short and J 0 bases short, with 19 bases between. The CDR3 DNA follows: TGTGCCAGTAGAACCATCTATGTTAGCTCGAGCACAGATACGCAGTATTTT. This gives the protein CASRTIYVSSSTDTQYF. The whole variable domain, remainder taken from reference TRBV19 and TRBJ2-3, is DGGITQSPKYLFRKEGQNVTLSCEQNLNHDAMYWYRQDPGQGLRLIYYSQIVNDFQKGDIAEGYSVSREKKESFPLTVTSAQKNPTAFYLCASRTIYVSSSTDTQYFGPGTRLTVL.

This clone was seen more than once but under ten times. The chain recombines TRBV7-9 with TRBJ1-3; a possible D gene is TRBD1 (6 bases). The CDR3 has 18 residues. The germline V gene encodes CDR1 SEHNR and CDR2 FQNEAQ (reference sequence). V shed 5 bases and J shed 4 bases, with 24 bases lying between them. The CDR3: CASSRYRDTSFDGNTIYF. CDR3 coding DNA: TGTGCCAGCAGCAGATACAGGGATACCTCGTTCGACGGAAACACCATATATTTT.

This clone was counted only a few times. This chain uses TRBV4-1 with TRBJ1-2; D is possibly TRBD1 (5 bases). This CDR3 has 16 amino acids. Trimming took 2 bases from V and 4 from J, leaving 17 bases between them. The V gene's germline CDR1 is MGHRA and CDR2 YSYEKL. CDR3 nucleotide sequence: TGCGCCAGCAGCCAAAGAAGTGGCGACAGCGCCTATGGCTACACCTTC. It translates to CASSQRSGDSAYGYTF.

The chain has TRBV29-1 and TRBJ1-5, with D unresolved. The V gene's germline CDR1 is SQVTM and CDR2 ANQGSEA. The CDR3 has 12 residues. V lost 5 bases and J lost 5, with 10 bases in between. CDR3 region: CSVRNSHQPQHF. The CDR3, as DNA: TGCAGCGTTCGTAACTCTCATCAGCCCCAGCATTTT.

This clone was seen a few times. The CDR3 loop is CASRSRQGNQPQHF. The CDR3 DNA reads as TGTGCCAGCAGATCTCGACAGGGAAATCAGCCCCAGCATTTT. The gene calls are TRBV5-6 and TRBJ1-5; 7 nucleotides agree with TRBD1. The CDR3 runs 14 residues. CDR1 is SGHDT, CDR2 YYEEEE, per germline. V gave up 5 bases and J gave up 4 bases; unmatched junction bases: 6.

The chain couples TRBV15 to TRBJ2-3, with TRBD2 as a possible D gene (6 bases). The germline V gene encodes CDR1 LNHNV and CDR2 YYDKDF (reference sequence). Trimming stripped 0 bases from V and 0 bases from J, with 10 bases between. This CDR3 has 16 amino acids. CDR3 sequence: CATSRESGFSTDTQYF. The DNA of the CDR3 is TGTGCCACCAGCAGAGAGAGCGGGTTTAGCACAGATACGCAGTATTTT.

A few counts support this clone. The chain couples TRBV7-2 to TRBJ1-4; a weak D match, TRBD1 (6 bases). The CDR3 is 14 residues long. CDR1 SGHTA and CDR2 FQGNSA come from the germline V gene. V was clipped by 1 base and J by 13 bases, with 16 bases between them. CDR3 DNA: TGTGCCAGCAGCTTAGGGGGAGTGGGGGCACGACTGTTTTTT. Its protein product is CASSLGGVGARLFF.

This chain links TRBV28 with TRBJ2-7; D remains ambiguous. The CDR3 contains 13 residues. From germline, CDR1 is MDHEN and CDR2 SYDVKM. V was trimmed by 3 bases and J by 3 bases, leaving 9 bases between them. The DNA for the CDR3 is TGTGCCAGCAGTTTGGGCAGCCACTACGAGCAGTACTTC. This encodes CASSLGSHYEQYF. Using reference TRBV28 and TRBJ2-7 for the parts outside the CDR3, the full variable domain is DVKVTQSSRYLVKRTGEKVFLECVQDMDHENMFWYRQDPGLGLRLIYFSYDVKMKEKGDIPEGYSVSREKKERFSLILESASTNQTSMYLCASSLGSHYEQYFGPGTRLTVT.

In this sample, this clone turned up a few times. The rearrangement links TRBV4-3 to TRBJ2-7; 14 positions match TRBD2. Germline V gene sequence: CDR1 LGHNA, CDR2 YSLEER. The CDR3 totals 20 residues. J gave up 2 bases and V 0 bases, and 12 bases lay outside the gene matches. The CDR3 nucleotides are TGCGCCAGCAGCCAAGACCGGACTAGCGGGAGGCAAACCGTCACCTACGAGCAGTACTTC. This gives the protein CASSQDRTSGRQTVTYEQYF.

This clone appeared a few times. J is TRBJ2-7 and V is TRBV4-1; D gene uncertain. This CDR3 is 14 amino acids long. Germline values: CDR1 MGHRA, CDR2 YSYEKL. Trimming stripped 0 bases from V and 4 bases from J, with 10 bases between. CDR3 in DNA: TGCGCCAGCAGCCAAGATCGTGCGGTGTACGAGCAGTACTTC. Protein: CASSQDRAVYEQYF.

V gene TRBV27 combines with J gene TRBJ2-7; D is unclear. CDR3 length: 13 amino acids. CDR1 and CDR2 (germline): MNHEY, SMNVEV (reference sequence). Trimming shortened V by 0 bases and J by 3 bases, and 6 bases separated the two germline ends. The chain's CDR3 is CASSLSFSYEQYF. The CDR3 DNA reads as TGTGCCAGCAGTTTATCATTCAGCTACGAGCAGTACTTC.

The CDR3 loop is CASSFRGPPQETQYF. CDR3 DNA: TGTGCCAGCAGCTTCAGGGGTCCCCCCCAAGAGACCCAGTACTTC. The chain joins TRBV7-2 to TRBJ2-5, with TRBD1 as a possible D gene (6 bases). This CDR3 region has 15 residues. Germline assignment: CDR1 SGHTA and CDR2 FQGNSA. Trimming removed 3 bases at V and 1 base at J, with 12 bases between.

V gene TRBV5-1 combines with J gene TRBJ2-2; D is ambiguous. Trimming left V 1 base short and J 6 bases short, with 13 bases between. Germline-derived CDR1 and CDR2 are SGHRS and YFSETQ. The CDR3 length is 15 residues. CDR3 region: CASSLSVTWSGELFF. The CDR3 nucleotides are TGCGCCAGCAGCTTGTCGGTGACCTGGTCCGGGGAGCTGTTTTTT. The whole variable domain, remainder taken from reference TRBV5-1 and TRBJ2-2, is KAGVTQTPRYLIKTRGQQVTLSCSPISGHRSVSWYQQTPGQGLQFLFEYFSETQRNKGNFPGRFSGRQFSNSRSEMNVSTLELGDSALYLCASSLSVTWSGELFFGEGSRLTVL.

V is TRBV21-1 and J is TRBJ2-7; TRBD1 was called by the table and not checked on the DNA. TRBV21-1 is annotated as a pseudogene. The CDR3 runs 12 residues. The CDR3: CASRQGVDEQYF. The CDR3 DNA follows: TGTGCCAGCAGACAGGGTGTAGACGAGCAGTACTTC.

This rearrangement joins TRBV2 to TRBJ2-7; D may be TRBD1 (5 bases). Germline values: CDR1 SNHLY, CDR2 FYNNEI. V lost 4 bases and J 1 base, leaving 8 bases between the germline ends. The CDR3 sequence is 13 residues long. CDR3 region: CASSGGQSYEQYF. DNA for the CDR3: TGTGCCAGCAGTGGAGGACAATCCTACGAGCAGTACTTC.